The T cell receptor (beta chain) under discussion was sequenced for a study of T cells in Graves' hyperthyroidism and ophthalmopathy (dated by TCRdb to about 2019). A note on the overall study: Peripheral blood was collected at initial diagnosis, before any treatment. To identify distinguishing TCR V-J signatures, a discovery cohort of 90 to 100 patients was used, comprising approximately 40 with Graves' ophthalmopathy and about 59 with stable Graves' hyperthyroidism. Following sampling, methimazole starting at 30 mg daily was given to hyperthyroidism patients, and high-dose intravenous methylprednisolone was given to ophthalmopathy patients. According to the paper, TCR Vbeta CDR3 sequencing was carried out on 135 peripheral blood samples, which came from 40 to 45 ophthalmopathy, 70 to 80 hyperthyroidism and about 17 progressor patients. The roughly 90 discovery patients were divided at random into training and test sets in a 7:3 ratio. Prospective prediction of ophthalmopathy was tested in an independent validation cohort of under 20 hyperthyroidism patients and some 17 patients who later progressed to ophthalmopathy. In addition, the study compared T-cell repertoires in thyroid tissue and in blood from several Graves' hyperthyroidism patients.

Here is what the overall study found, with its caveats: Sample size was not statistically predetermined, and blinding of investigators to group allocation was not performed. Blood samples also contained most of the expanded thyroid clonotypes (frequency above 0.001), which suggests that blood repertoires may reflect thyroid immune responses. Ophthalmopathy was separated from stable hyperthyroidism by a 13 V-J signature model, with approximately 85% sensitivity and about 81% specificity obtained in cross-validation and 80%/75% obtained in testing. During validation, the model predicted progression to ophthalmopathy a median of approximately 6 months ahead of onset, with approximately 70% sensitivity and under 85% specificity.

This clonotype was counted only a few times. Its recognized antigen is unknown. No much larger clone exists at a distance of one base, and base qualities are not known. The TCR beta CDR3 regions were amplified from RNA transcripts. The TCR CDR3 was subjected to a first round of RT-PCR using the HTBI primer set and the Qiagen OneStep RT-PCR kit. Libraries were constructed in a second round of multiplex PCR, after which size selection and purification were performed. The libraries were sequenced on an Illumina HiSeq2000 using paired-end 100 bp reads. Regarding the original processing steps: SOAPnuke was used to process the raw data, removing reads that contained adapters or uncalled bases, had a mean Phred below 15, or lacked an exact match to the constant primer or identifier. COPE v1.2.5 was used to merge high-quality paired reads, and clonotypes were defined as unique nucleotide sequences. Clonotypes were aligned to IMGT TRBV, TRBD and TRBJ reference segments using MiTCR v1.1. Analysis was restricted to V-J combinations with a frequency above 0.0001, which covered about 99% of repertoires. A TCS score was defined as the ratio between F50 (clonal expansion) and ExV (chaos), using BLOSUM62-based TCRdist between CDR3 peptides within each V-J. Welch's t-statistics and random forest reduced some 510 V-J features to fewer than 15, which were used in a naive Bayes classifier (R e1071). TCRdb reworked the public reads: Q25 trimming with fastp, MiXCR clone assembly, productive beta chains retained. All rows with the same CDR3 protein become a single entry with the most common DNA and genes. TCRdb's processing, not the authors' own work, is the source of the V and J calls. For this sample the table gives around 420,000 distinct CDR3 sequences, of which around 13% were detected only once. The ten largest account for 5.3% of the sample.

Stable Graves' hyperthyroidism was defined as no progression to ophthalmopathy during 18 months of follow-up. Hyperthyroidism patients were newly diagnosed, had a disease duration of under 2 months, and were aged 18 to 65 years. The study excluded patients with uncontrolled infections, other autoimmune diseases, pregnancy or lactation. Diagnoses relied on clinical symptoms, serum thyroxine and TRAb, thyroid ultrasound and orbital computed tomography. PBMCs were separated from under 11 ml of fresh peripheral blood using Ficoll-Paque density gradient centrifugation. Trizol reagent was used to extract total RNA, and RNA quality was then checked on an Agilent 2100 Bioanalyzer. The sample consisted of blood. The TCR sequence derives from a woman aged 18-29 years with Graves' hyperthyroidism.

In nucleotide form, the sequence is TGTGCCAGCAGTGGCGCCCTCACAGGGAGCAACACTGAAGCTTTCTTT. The translation is CASSGALTGSNTEAFF. The chain employs TRBV25-1 and TRBJ1-1, and TRBD1 may be the D gene, going by 6 matching bases. The CDR3 contains 16 residues, cysteine and phenylalanine counted. The read is trimmed to its CDR3 DNA, 48 bases read in frame from base 1. Based on the germline V gene, the CDR1 and CDR2 sequences are MGHDK and SYGVNS. V was cut back by 4 bases and J by 2 bases, leaving a gap of 17 bases between them.